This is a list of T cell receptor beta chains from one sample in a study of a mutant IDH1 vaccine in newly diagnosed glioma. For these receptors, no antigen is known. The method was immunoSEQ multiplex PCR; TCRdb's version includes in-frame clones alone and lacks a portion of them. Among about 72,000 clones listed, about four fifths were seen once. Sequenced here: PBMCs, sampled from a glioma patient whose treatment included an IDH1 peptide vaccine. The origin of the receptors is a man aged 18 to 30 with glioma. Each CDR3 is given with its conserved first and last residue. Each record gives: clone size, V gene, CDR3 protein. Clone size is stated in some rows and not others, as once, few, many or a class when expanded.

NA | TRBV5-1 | CASSLLGGLAGDLGEQYF
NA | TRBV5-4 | CASSLGGLAGGKETQYF
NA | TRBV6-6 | CASSTLRRGAGDGYTF
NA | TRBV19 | CASSGTGNLETQYF
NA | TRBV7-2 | CASSLGGEVSYEQYF
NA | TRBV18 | CASSPDGMRTAYEQYF
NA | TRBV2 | CASRPPGNTEAFF
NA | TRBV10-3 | CAISGAARSYEQYF
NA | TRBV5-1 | CASSLAPTFVPEQYF
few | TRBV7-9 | CASSLSYSRGSNTEAFF
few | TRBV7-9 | CASSRGTYGYTF
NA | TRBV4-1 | CASSHPLGELFF
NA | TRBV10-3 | CAISDTTGGDGYTF
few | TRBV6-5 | CASWRGDTEAFF
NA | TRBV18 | CASSPYESNYEQYF
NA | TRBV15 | CATSGREGAGENTDTQYF
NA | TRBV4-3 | CASSQELAGPYNEQFF
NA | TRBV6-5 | CASNPPGLPLHF
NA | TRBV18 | CASSVQQGDYGYTF
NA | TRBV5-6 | CASSLLRTGVEKLFF
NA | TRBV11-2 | CASSLDRGGRDTQYF
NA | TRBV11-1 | CASSLDGGRGRHNEQFF
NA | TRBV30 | CAWSVRWGASTDTQYF
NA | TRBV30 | CAQTGPLLGEKLFF
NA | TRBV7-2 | CASSWAGENTGELFF
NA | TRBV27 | CASSPGTQGRYGYTF
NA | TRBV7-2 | CASSPPQYGYTF
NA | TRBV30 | CAWSDLGFEKLFF
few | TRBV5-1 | CASFRGGRNTEAFF
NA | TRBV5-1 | CASSLVGRYSPLHF
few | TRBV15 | CATSRDEGAMGNTEAFF
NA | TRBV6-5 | CASTLRGAAEAFF
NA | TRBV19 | CASSIVDTYSNQPQHF
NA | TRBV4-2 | CASSHDPSGLDYTGELFF
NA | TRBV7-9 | CASSGPFDGADTQYF
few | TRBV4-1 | CASSLSHGTGVRQPQHF
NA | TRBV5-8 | CASSLALGGWATGELFF
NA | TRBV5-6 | CASSSTLLSALYNEQFF
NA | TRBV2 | CASSSRPDRPNTQYF
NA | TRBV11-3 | CASSLPGGGNEQFF
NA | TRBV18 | CASSPFLGQAGQAFF
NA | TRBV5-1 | CASRGAGGTEAFF
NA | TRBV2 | CASVPGPSSYEQYF
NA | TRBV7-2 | CASSSGTGSTEAFF
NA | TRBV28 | CASSLFGRPYEQYF
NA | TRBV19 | CASSTRTGSSIIYGYTF
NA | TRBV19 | CASNTGGSNQPQHF
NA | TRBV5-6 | CASSLYLGSPGNTIYF
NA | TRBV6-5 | CATSTPGTQYF
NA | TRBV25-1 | CASSGLTDTQYF
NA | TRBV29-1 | CSVFGTGSTEAFF
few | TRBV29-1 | CSAPTRGSPLHF
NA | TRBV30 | CAWSDNWGGTLGSPQHF
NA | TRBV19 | CASSIRQGESSGNTIYF
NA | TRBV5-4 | CASSLGGGNYGYTF
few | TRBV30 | CAWSGGTYTEAFF
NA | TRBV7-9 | CASSSEGFGANEQFF
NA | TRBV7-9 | CASSFPGPSYEQYF